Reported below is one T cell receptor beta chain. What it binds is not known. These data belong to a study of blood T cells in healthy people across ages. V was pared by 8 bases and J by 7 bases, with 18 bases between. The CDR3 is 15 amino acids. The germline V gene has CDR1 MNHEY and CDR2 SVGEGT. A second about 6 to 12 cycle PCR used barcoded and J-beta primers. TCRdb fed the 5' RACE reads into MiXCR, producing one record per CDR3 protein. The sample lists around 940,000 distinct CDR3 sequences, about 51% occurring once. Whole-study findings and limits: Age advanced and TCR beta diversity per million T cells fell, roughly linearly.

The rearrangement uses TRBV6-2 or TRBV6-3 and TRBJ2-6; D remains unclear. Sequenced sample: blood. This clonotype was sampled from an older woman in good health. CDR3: CASARGNGRANVLTF. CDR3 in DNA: TGTGCCAGCGCACGTGGAAATGGAAGAGCCAACGTCCTGACTTTC.